A single sample gave rise to the 20 T cell receptor beta chains below, sequenced in a study of T cell responses to AZD1222 COVID-19 vaccine. TCRdb keeps only in-frame clones here, not all; method: immunoSEQ multiplex PCR. The sample has about 140,000 clones; about 90% are singletons. Specimen: peripheral blood, collected 28 days after the second AZD1222 dose. These receptors all stem from an adult who received the AZD1222 COVID-19 vaccine.

The chain employs TRBV5-1 and TRBJ1-2, with 7 bases matching TRBD1. Per germline, CDR1 SGHRS and CDR2 YFSETQ. The CDR3 is 14 residues long. V gave up 5 bases and J gave up 0 bases; unmatched junction bases: 4. CDR3 DNA: TGCGCCAGCAGTTCCGGGACAGCTAACTATGGCTACACCTTC. Its translation: CASSSGTANYGYTF.

The J gene is TRBJ2-5, the V gene TRBV30; D call uncertain. V lost 0 bases and J 3 bases, leaving 5 bases between the germline ends. The V gene's germline CDR1 is GTSNPN and CDR2 SVGIG (reference sequence). The CDR3 runs to 12 residues. The CDR3 protein is CAWSVGEETQYF. The CDR3 bases are TGTGCCTGGAGTGTTGGGGAAGAGACCCAGTACTTC.

This clone was detected a few times. J is TRBJ2-4 and V is TRBV18, with 11 bases that match TRBD2. The V segment lost 3 bases and the J segment 11 bases; nucleotides outside the gene matches: 6. Germline assignment: CDR1 KGHSH and CDR2 LQKENI. This CDR3 contains 14 residues. The CDR3 reads CASSPTSGSTVQYF. The CDR3 DNA is TGTGCCAGCTCACCTACTAGCGGGAGTACCGTTCAGTACTTC.

This clone was detected only once. The rearrangement uses TRBV5-4 and TRBJ1-6, with 10 bases matching TRBD1. After removal of 3 bases from V and 6 bases from J, the junction contained 6 bases not matched to a gene. Looked up from germline, CDR1 is SGHNT and CDR2 is YYREEE (reference sequence). The CDR3 covers 16 residues. The CDR3 loop is CASSSPRTGGNSPLHF. The CDR3 DNA is TGTGCCAGCAGCTCCCCTCGGACAGGGGGTAATTCACCCCTCCACTTT.

The CDR3 loop reads CASSFTGTGDYEQYF. CDR3 in DNA: TGCGCCAGCAGCTTTACCGGGACAGGGGACTACGAGCAGTACTTC. The chain has TRBV5-1 and TRBJ2-7; 10 nucleotides agree with TRBD1. In germline, CDR1 is SGHRS, CDR2 YFSETQ. The CDR3 is made up of 15 amino acids. V was pared by 2 bases and J by 3 bases, with 5 bases of the junction left unmatched.

This clone has just one count. This chain links TRBV2 with TRBJ1-3; possible D gene TRBD1, 5 bases. The V and J ends lost 8 bases and 2 bases respectively, with 13 bases between them. CDR3 length equals 14 residues. Germline CDR1 and CDR2: SNHLY and FYNNEI. CDR3 DNA sequence: TGTGCCAGCGACGGGGGGGAAGCTGGAAACACCATATATTTT. Translation gives CASDGGEAGNTIYF.

This chain uses TRBV4-3 with TRBJ2-7, with TRBD2 identical over 11 bases. The CDR3 runs to 16 residues. CDR1 and CDR2 from the germline V gene are LGHNA and YSLEER. J gave up 3 bases and V 0 bases, and 4 bases lay outside the gene matches. The CDR3 DNA sequence: TGCGCCAGCAGCCAAGATCGACTAGCGGGGAGCTACGAGCAGTACTTC. It yields the protein CASSQDRLAGSYEQYF.

The rearrangement links TRBV5-6 to TRBJ1-2; tentative D call: TRBD1 (6 bases). CDR3 length: 17 amino acids. Germline V gives CDR1 SGHDT, CDR2 YYEEEE. The germline V and J ends were trimmed by 1 base and 0 bases, with 16 bases remaining between them. The CDR3 region is CASSLTPTGTTNYGYTF. As DNA, the CDR3 is TGTGCCAGCAGCTTGACCCCTACAGGGACGACTAACTATGGCTACACCTTC.

This clone was picked up one time. The rearrangement links TRBV11-2 to TRBJ1-2; TRBD1 matches at 8 bases. Germline CDR1 SGHAT, CDR2 FQNNGV. The CDR3 loop spans 15 amino acids. Unmatched junction bases numbered 6, after V lost 3 bases and J lost 3 bases. The CDR3 sequence: CASSFATGDDYGYTF. Written as DNA, the CDR3 is TGTGCCAGCAGCTTCGCGACAGGGGACGACTATGGCTACACCTTC.

The V call is TRBV5-1, the J call TRBJ1-2; D possibly corresponds to TRBD1 (6 bases). Trimming left V 4 bases short and J 10 bases short, with 17 bases between. CDR1 and CDR2 (germline): SGHRS, YFSETQ. The CDR3 has 13 amino acids. The CDR3 DNA follows: TGCGCCAGCAGCACTGACCCAGAGGGGGTCTACACCTTC. This gives the protein CASSTDPEGVYTF.

This rearrangement joins TRBV9 to TRBJ1-2; weak D call: TRBD1 (6 bases). This CDR3 has 13 residues. V shed 1 base and J shed 9 bases, with 13 bases lying between them. The germline V gene encodes CDR1 SGDLS and CDR2 YYNGEE. The CDR3 sequence is CASSVSTGYSYTF. The DNA of the CDR3 is TGTGCCAGCAGCGTATCGACAGGCTACAGCTACACCTTC.

The chain links TRBV2 to TRBJ2-5; TRBD1 matches at 10 bases. There are 14 residues in the CDR3. V lost 10 bases to trimming and J lost 1 base; unmatched junction nucleotides: 6. Germline assignment: CDR1 SNHLY and CDR2 FYNNEI. The CDR3 DNA sequence: TGTGCCACCATCCGGGACAGGGGCCAAGAGACCCAGTACTTC. Translating gives CATIRDRGQETQYF.

The chain uses TRBV3-1 (or the pseudogene TRBV3-2) and TRBJ1-5, with 9 nucleotides matching TRBD1. The V segment lost 3 bases and the J segment 4 bases; nucleotides outside the gene matches: 7. Germline V gene sequence: CDR1 LGHDT, CDR2 YNNKEL (reference sequence). CDR3 length equals 16 residues. The CDR3 region has the DNA TGTGCCAGCAGCCATGGGACAGGGTTTAATAATCAGCCCCAGCATTTT. It specifies CASSHGTGFNNQPQHF.

The chain recombines TRBV14 with TRBJ2-7, with D possibly called TRBD1 or TRBD2 (5 bases each). From germline, CDR1 is SGHDN and CDR2 FVKESK. The CDR3 extends over 12 amino acids. With 0 bases removed from V and 7 bases from J, the gap between germline ends came to 7 bases. CDR3 in DNA: TGTGCCAGCAGCCAAGATGGGGGAGAGCAGTACTTC. Its protein product is CASSQDGGEQYF.

The chain is built from TRBV28 and TRBJ2-7; 9 bases map to TRBD1. V dropped 6 bases and J dropped 3; count of bases not matched to a gene: 9. CDR1 is MDHEN, CDR2 SYDVKM, per germline. The CDR3 length is 15 residues. In DNA form, the CDR3 reads TGTGCCAGCAGCTCTGCGGGGACAGGGATCTACGAGCAGTACTTC. Its translation: CASSSAGTGIYEQYF.

A single count supports this clone. CDR3 in DNA: TGTGCCAGCAGGACACAGGGATTACCAGATACGCAGTATTTT. Protein: CASRTQGLPDTQYF. The chain joins TRBV6-5 to TRBJ2-3; weak D call: TRBD1 (6 bases). Trimming took off 6 bases at V and 4 bases at J, with 14 bases between the two ends. CDR3 length equals 14 residues. Per germline, CDR1 MNHEY and CDR2 SVGAGI.

This clone was detected only once. The chain's CDR3 is CASSGTSYEQYF. CDR3 bases: TGTGCCAGCTCAGGAACCTCCTACGAGCAGTACTTC. V gene TRBV6-6 combines with J gene TRBJ2-7; D remains unclear. This CDR3 spans 12 amino acids. Germline V gives CDR1 MNHNY, CDR2 SVGAGI (reference sequence). V lost 8 bases and J 0 bases, leaving 8 bases between the germline ends.

This rearrangement joins TRBV9 to TRBJ2-5; D gene uncertain. The CDR3 runs 13 residues. The V gene lost 0 bases and the J gene lost 3 bases, with 6 bases spanning the gap. Germline-derived CDR1 and CDR2 are SGDLS and YYNGEE. The CDR3 here is CASSVDQKETQYF. The CDR3 coding sequence is TGTGCCAGCAGCGTAGATCAGAAAGAGACCCAGTACTTC.

The chain recombines TRBV28 with TRBJ2-7; D may be TRBD2 (6 bases). There are 14 residues in the CDR3. Germline V gene sequence: CDR1 MDHEN, CDR2 SYDVKM. V was cut by 6 bases and J by 2 bases, with 14 bases left in between. The CDR3 nucleotides are TGTGCCAGCAGGGATGGGGGGATTACCTACGAGCAGTACTTC. Translating it yields CASRDGGITYEQYF.

The chain has TRBV28 and TRBJ1-2; D gene unclear. Trimming took 1 base from V and 3 from J, leaving 9 bases between them. Germline V CDR1 and CDR2: MDHEN, SYDVKM. The CDR3 is made up of 14 amino acids. In nucleotides, the CDR3 is TGTGCCAGCAGTTTATCGGCCAGCTACTATGGCTACACCTTC. Translation gives CASSLSASYYGYTF.